Listed below are T cell receptor beta chains from one sample, sequenced in a study of T cell responses to AZD1222 COVID-19 vaccine. Clones were sequenced by immunoSEQ multiplex PCR, and TCRdb holds only the in-frame ones, with some missing. The sample contains 250,000 to 300,000 clones, 90% to 95% of which appear only once. The sequences come from peripheral blood, collected 28 days after the second AZD1222 dose. These receptors originate from an adult who received the AZD1222 COVID-19 vaccine. CDR3s include the opening cysteine and the closing phenylalanine or tryptophan. Fields, in order: CDR3 DNA, CDR3 protein, J gene, D gene, V gene, clone size. The D gene is left open where the match is weak. Clone sizes are given selectively: once, few, many, or a class where the clone is expanded.

TGTGCCAGCAGCAACGACAGGGCGAGGAATGAAAAACTGTTTTTT CASSNDRARNEKLFF TRBJ1-4 TRBD1 TRBV7-9 .
TGTGCCACCAGTGATTCCGGACAGGCTGCTGGAAACACCATATATTTT CATSDSGQAAGNTIYF TRBJ1-3 TRBD1 TRBV24-1 .
TGTGCCAGCAGCGCGACAGGGGGTCGCGGGACCCAGTACTTC CASSATGGRGTQYF TRBJ2-5 TRBD1 TRBV9 .
TGCGCCAGCAGCCAAGAACAGGGACCGACAGATACGCAGTATTTT CASSQEQGPTDTQYF TRBJ2-3 . TRBV4-3 .
TGTGCCAGCAGATCCCCAGGGGAGTCTAATGAAAAACTGTTTTTT CASRSPGESNEKLFF TRBJ1-4 . TRBV6-5 .
TGTGCCAGCAGCTGGACTAGCGGGAGTATGAATGAGCAGTTCTTC CASSWTSGSMNEQFF TRBJ2-1 TRBD2 TRBV3-1/TRBV3-2 .
TGTGCCATCAGTGAGTCGATCATGGGTAACGGGCGGTTCTTC CAISESIMGNGRFF TRBJ2-1 . TRBV10-3 .
TGTGCCAGCAGCCCGGGCGTCGGTGGAGGGTCCTACGAGCAGTACTTC CASSPGVGGGSYEQYF TRBJ2-7 . TRBV5-8 .
TGCGCCAGCAGCCCGAGGAGGGGGGAGGGCTCCTACAATGAGCAGTTCTTC CASSPRRGEGSYNEQFF TRBJ2-1 . TRBV4-3 .
TGCGCCAGCAGCCCAGACCTAAAGGGGAAGGCTGGAAACACCATATATTTT CASSPDLKGKAGNTIYF TRBJ1-3 . TRBV5-1 .
TGTGCCAGCAGCTCGAGACAGGGGAACGAGCAGTACTTC CASSSRQGNEQYF TRBJ2-7 TRBD1 TRBV7-9 .
TGTGCCATCCGACGGGGGGGGAACACTGAAGCTTTCTTT CAIRRGGNTEAFF TRBJ1-1 . TRBV10-3 .
TGCGCCAGCAGCTTGGCGGCCCACTACGAGCAGTACTTC CASSLAAHYEQYF TRBJ2-7 . TRBV5-1 .
TGTGCCAGCAGCCCCGGGACTAGCGGCACCGGGGAGCTGTTTTTT CASSPGTSGTGELFF TRBJ2-2 TRBD2 TRBV7-3 .
TGTGCCAGCAGCTTGGCAACAGGACGCTACGAGCAGTACTTC CASSLATGRYEQYF TRBJ2-7 . TRBV5-4 .
TGTGCCAGCAGCGCTGCCTTACAGAATTCACCCCTCCACTTT CASSAALQNSPLHF TRBJ1-6 . TRBV5-5 .
TGTGCCACCCTATTAACAGGCTCCAACGAGCAGTACTTC CATLLTGSNEQYF TRBJ2-7 . TRBV28 .
TGTGCCAGTAGAGGACAGGGGCTCTATGGCTACACCTTC CASRGQGLYGYTF TRBJ1-2 TRBD1 TRBV19 .
TGTGCCAGCAGCCAAGTAACGACAGGGCCGGGGCGTCACACCGGGGAGCTGTTTTTT CASSQVTTGPGRHTGELFF TRBJ2-2 TRBD1 TRBV3-1/TRBV3-2 .
TGCGCCAGCAGCCAAGAATGGGGCGGAGACACCGGGGAGCTGTTTTTT CASSQEWGGDTGELFF TRBJ2-2 . TRBV4-1 once
TGTGCCAGCGTCCGACGGGGAAGGGAATCACCCCTCCACTTT CASVRRGRESPLHF TRBJ1-6 . TRBV7-7 .
TGTGCCAGCAGCACCCGACAGATGAACACTGAAGCTTTCTTT CASSTRQMNTEAFF TRBJ1-1 . TRBV7-2 .
TGTGCCAGCAGCGGACAGTCCTATAATTCACCCCTCCACTTT CASSGQSYNSPLHF TRBJ1-6 . TRBV7-2 .
TGTGCCAGCGGCGTTGACAGGGGGTTAGGTGAAAAACTGTTTTTT CASGVDRGLGEKLFF TRBJ1-4 TRBD1 TRBV28 .
TGCGCCAGCAGCTTAGGGACGACGACAGATACGCAGTATTTT CASSLGTTTDTQYF TRBJ2-3 . TRBV5-1 .
TGTGCCAGCAGCACGGGACAGGGGAAAGCTTTCTTT CASSTGQGKAFF TRBJ1-1 TRBD1 TRBV3-1/TRBV3-2 once
TGTGCCAGCAGTTTACCGTCTAGCGGGAGGGTAACAGATACGCAGTATTTT CASSLPSSGRVTDTQYF TRBJ2-3 TRBD2 TRBV28 .
TGTGCCAGCAGTCCAACCGGGGACGGAGGGCCCCAGCATTTT CASSPTGDGGPQHF TRBJ1-5 . TRBV6-5 .
TGTGCCAGCAGCCCGCGGCGGGGGGGAGGTAATGAGCAGTTCTTC CASSPRRGGGNEQFF TRBJ2-1 TRBD2 TRBV11-3 .
TGTGCCACCAGTATAAAGGCAGGGGACGGCTACACCTTC CATSIKAGDGYTF TRBJ1-2 . TRBV19 .
TGTGCCAGCAGCCCCCCGGACCGTCAAACCCAGTACTTC CASSPPDRQTQYF TRBJ2-5 . TRBV5-4 .
TGCGCCAGCAGTCATGGGGGGGGACAGCCTGAAGCTTTCTTT CASSHGGGQPEAFF TRBJ1-1 TRBD1 TRBV4-3 .
TGCGCCAGCAGGGACAAGACAAACACCGGGGAGCTGTTTTTT CASRDKTNTGELFF TRBJ2-2 . TRBV10-1 .
TGTGCCAGCTCACCACCGACAGGGGGTACGCGCACTGAAGCTTTCTTT CASSPPTGGTRTEAFF TRBJ1-1 TRBD1 TRBV18 .